The 19 T cell receptor beta chains reported below all come from one sample, sequenced in a study of blood T cells in healthy people across ages. Using a J-beta primer mix together with a sample-barcoded 5' primer, a second PCR was run for roughly 7 to 11 cycles. Each CDR3 protein gets one entry after TCRdb re-called the 5' RACE reads with MiXCR. Of over 550,000 distinct CDR3 sequences in the sample, about 30% were seen once. The sample consisted of blood. Receptors were obtained from a woman aged 80 or over in good health.

This clonotype came up a few times. The rearrangement joins TRBV30 to TRBJ1-5; no definite D call. CDR1 is GTSNPN, CDR2 SVGIG, per germline (reference sequence). V gave up 0 bases and J gave up 3 bases, with 9 bases separating them. This CDR3 has 14 residues. The CDR3 here is CAWSVPQFNQPQHF. In DNA form, the CDR3 reads TGTGCCTGGAGTGTACCGCAATTCAATCAGCCCCAGCATTTT.

This sequence joins TRBV4-2 and TRBJ2-5; TRBD2 might be the D (7 bases). From germline, CDR1 is LGHNA and CDR2 YNFKEQ. V lost 0 bases to trimming and J lost 11 bases, with 25 bases between them. CDR3 length: 17 amino acids. For the CDR3, the DNA is TGTGCCAGCAGCCAAGATATGAGGAGGGGGGGCCGGAATGAGCAGTACTTC. Translated, it gives CASSQDMRRGGRNEQYF.

This clonotype was seen many times. This sequence joins TRBV10-3 and TRBJ2-7; D may match TRBD1 or TRBD2 (5 bases each). The germline V gene has CDR1 ENHRY and CDR2 SYGVKD. The CDR3 spans 13 residues. Trimming pared 3 bases from V and 6 bases from J, leaving 12 bases between. In DNA, the CDR3 is TGTGCCATCAGTGATGGGACGGCCTCCGAGCAGTACTTC. This codes for CAISDGTASEQYF.

There are many counts of this clonotype. This chain joins TRBV12-3 or TRBV12-4 and TRBJ2-5, with 11 bases lining up with TRBD2. V gave up 6 bases and J gave up 7 bases; unmatched junction bases: 7. The CDR3 covers 14 residues. CDR3 bases: TGTGCCAGCAGCTTTAGCGGGGGGGGGTGGACCCAGTACTTC. Its translation is CASSFSGGGWTQYF.

This clonotype was seen a single time. The CDR3 DNA reads TGTGCCAGCAGCCATGCGTCGGAACAGCCGTATGGCTACACCTTC. It encodes CASSHASEQPYGYTF. This chain uses TRBV7-8 with TRBJ1-2, with D hard to call. Looked up from germline, CDR1 is SGHVS and CDR2 is FQNEAQ. V gave up 5 bases and J gave up 5 bases, with 18 bases separating them. This CDR3 region has 15 residues.

This clonotype has only a few counts. It may be a read error: a sequence one base away is much more abundant. The J gene is TRBJ2-5, the V gene TRBV21-1; the table's D call, TRBD2, has no DNA check behind it. TRBV21-1 has pseudogene status. The CDR3 runs to 15 residues. The CDR3 here is CASSKGGAGGSEQYF. CDR3 DNA sequence: TGTGCCAGCAGCAAAGGAGGGGCGGGGGGCAGTGAGCAGTACTTC.

There are many counts of this clonotype. The V call is TRBV7-3, the J call TRBJ2-5; 15 bases map to TRBD2. With V trimmed by 3 bases and J by 5 bases, 4 bases remained unmatched. The CDR3 contains 16 residues. Germline V gene data show CDR1 as SGHTA and CDR2 as FQGTGA. The CDR3 DNA is TGTGCCAGCAGCTTGGGACTAGCGGGGGGAGGCGAGACCCAGTACTTC. Protein product: CASSLGLAGGGETQYF.

There are many counts of this clonotype. The J gene is TRBJ2-7, the V gene TRBV7-2; D unresolved. CDR1 SGHTA and CDR2 FQGNSA come from the germline V gene. The CDR3 runs to 14 residues. V lost 2 bases and J 1 base, leaving 9 bases between the germline ends. CDR3 protein: CASSLNFRSYEQYF. CDR3 in DNA: TGTGCCAGCAGCTTAAATTTTCGGTCCTACGAGCAGTACTTC. Combining the CDR3 with reference TRBV7-2 and TRBJ2-7 gives the whole variable domain GAGVSQSPSNKVTEKGKDVELRCDPISGHTALYWYRQSLGQGLEFLIYFQGNSAPDKSGLPSDRFSAERTGGSVSTLTIQRTQQEDSAVYLCASSLNFRSYEQYFGPGTRLTVT.

This clonotype was found many times. The junction departs from the called germline gene at one end, perhaps through a read error. The gene calls are TRBV7-9 and TRBJ2-5, with 7 bases lining up with TRBD2. Germline CDR1 and CDR2: SEHNR and FQNEAQ (reference sequence). This CDR3 is built from 12 residues. CDR3 nucleotides: TGTGCCACCAGCGGGGTTGCGGAGACCCAGTACTTC. Its translation: CATSGVAETQYF. Looking up the rest from reference TRBV7-9 and TRBJ2-5 gives the full variable domain: DTGVSQNPRHKITKRGQNVTFRCDPISEHNRLYWYRQTLGQGPEFLTYFQNEAQLEKSRLLSDRFSAERPKGSFSTLEIQRTEQGDSAMYLCATSGVAETQYFGPGTRLLVL.

This clonotype has just a few counts. V usage is TRBV5-1 and J usage is TRBJ1-5, with a possible D match to TRBD1 (5 bases). The CDR3 runs 16 residues. Trimming shortened V by 0 bases and J by 2 bases, and 12 bases separated the two germline ends. Per germline, CDR1 SGHRS and CDR2 YFSETQ. The CDR3 is CASSLGGAGGNQPQHF. The CDR3 DNA sequence: TGCGCCAGCAGCTTGGGCGGGGCCGGAGGCAATCAGCCCCAGCATTTT. Drawing the rest from reference TRBV5-1 and TRBJ1-5, the complete variable domain is KAGVTQTPRYLIKTRGQQVTLSCSPISGHRSVSWYQQTPGQGLQFLFEYFSETQRNKGNFPGRFSGRQFSNSRSEMNVSTLELGDSALYLCASSLGGAGGNQPQHFGDGTRLSIL.

Notes on this clonotype: A single base separates this from a much larger clone, so it may be a read error. The gene calls are TRBV9 and TRBJ2-7, with 11 bases aligning to TRBD1. The CDR3 runs to 15 residues. CDR1 SGDLS and CDR2 YYNGEE come from the germline V gene. J lost 7 bases, V lost 2 bases, and 8 bases had no gene match. The DNA for the CDR3 is TGTGCCAGCAGCGTCCCGGGACAGGGGGATGGTGAGCAGTACTTC. It translates to CASSVPGQGDGEQYF.

This clonotype came up many times. The chain combines TRBV4-3 with TRBJ2-5; TRBD1 aligns across 7 bases. The germline CDR1 and CDR2 sequences are LGHNA and YSLEER. Trimming took 4 bases from V and 3 from J; bases not matched to a gene: 5. The CDR3 covers 14 residues. CDR3 amino acids: CASSPGGQEETQYF. The CDR3, as DNA: TGCGCCAGCAGCCCCGGCGGACAGGAAGAGACCCAGTACTTC.

V usage is TRBV2 and J usage is TRBJ1-2; the D gene is possibly TRBD1 (5 bases). This CDR3 spans 13 amino acids. Trimming left V 8 bases short and J 6 bases short, with 16 bases between. Germline lookup yields CDR1 SNHLY and CDR2 FYNNEI. Here the CDR3 DNA reads TGTGCCAGCCTCCCCTGGCAGGGCCATGGCTACACCTTC. Protein sequence: CASLPWQGHGYTF.

This clonotype was detected only once. V and J are TRBV30 and TRBJ1-1; possible D gene TRBD1, 5 bases. Trimming pared 5 bases from V and 1 base from J, leaving 11 bases between. This CDR3 is built from 13 residues. Germline loops: CDR1 GTSNPN, CDR2 SVGIG (reference sequence). CDR3 DNA: TGTGCCTGGCAAACAGACAGGAACACTGAAGCTTTCTTT. This sequence encodes CAWQTDRNTEAFF.

This clonotype was seen ten or more times. This chain connects TRBV24-1 to TRBJ2-1, with 8 bases fitting TRBD2. With 1 base clipped from V and 7 bases from J, the junction kept 5 bases outside the gene matches. The CDR3 length is 15 residues. From germline, CDR1 is KGHDR and CDR2 SFDVKD. Here the CDR3 DNA reads TGTGCCACCAGTGATTTAGGGACTAGACCGAATGAGCAGTTCTTC. It is translated as CATSDLGTRPNEQFF.

This clonotype was seen many times. The chain is built from TRBV20-1 and TRBJ2-1; 13 positions match TRBD2. Germline CDR1 is DFQATT and CDR2 is SNEGSKA (reference sequence). The CDR3 totals 18 residues. V was clipped by 2 bases and J by 6 bases; unmatched bases: 13. CDR3 residues: CSARNLLAGGTRANEQFF. As DNA, the CDR3 is TGCAGTGCTAGAAATCTACTAGCGGGGGGGACACGGGCCAATGAGCAGTTCTTC.

This clonotype has more than one count but fewer than ten. The J gene is TRBJ1-2, the V gene TRBV7-2, with 7 positions matching TRBD1. V trimming: 2 bases; J trimming: 8 bases; junction bases outside the gene matches: 8. The length of the CDR3 is 14 residues. The germline gives CDR1 SGHTA, CDR2 FQGNSA. The CDR3 nucleotides are TGTGCCAGCAGCTTAAGACAGGGAACGGAAGGCTACACCTTC. It encodes CASSLRQGTEGYTF.

The genes are TRBV20-1 and TRBJ1-2; D remains ambiguous. Germline-derived CDR1 and CDR2 are DFQATT and SNEGSKA (reference sequence). CDR3 length: 11 residues. Trimming pared 1 base from V and 7 bases from J, leaving 7 bases between. CDR3 DNA: TGCAGTGCTAGAGTGGCAATTGGCTACACCTTC. Its translation is CSARVAIGYTF.

In this sample, this clonotype turned up once. The rearrangement joins TRBV12-3 or TRBV12-4 to TRBJ2-3, with D uncertain. This CDR3 comprises 11 residues. V lost 5 bases to trimming and J lost 6 bases, with 6 bases between them. CDR3 sequence: CASSAWDTQYF. DNA of the CDR3: TGTGCCAGCAGTGCGTGGGATACGCAGTATTTT.